The rows below give T cell receptor beta chains drawn from one sample of a study of response to subunit inactivated influenza vaccine. MiXCR, run by TCRdb on the RT-PCR reads, gives a single entry per CDR3 protein. The sample lists 150,000 to 200,000 distinct CDR3 sequences, about an eighth occurring once. This same sample was also taken into another study, of T cells expressing NK-cell markers.

The input for sequencing was CD8+ T cells sorted from PBMCs, taken 12 days after vaccination. These receptor sequences come from a man in his forties or fifties who received an inactivated influenza vaccine. CDR3s leave out the opening cysteine and the closing phenylalanine or tryptophan.

>TRBV7-8|TRBJ2-1
ASSLAARTSWVNEQF
>TRBV5-5|TRBJ2-5
ASSYSRDPRTTQY
>TRBV5-1|TRBJ2-4
ASSRDRGPHRLAKNIQY
>TRBV28|TRBJ2-1
ASTIRHHRDEQF
>TRBV20-1|TRBJ2-7
SVLAGESYEQY
>TRBV20-1|TRBJ1-2
SAPGTGGASNYGYT
>TRBV6-2/TRBV6-3|TRBJ2-5
ASTLGQYQETQY
>TRBV5-1|TRBJ1-2
ASSLDPNNYGYT
>TRBV20-1|TRBJ2-7
SAFGAYEQY
>TRBV12-3/TRBV12-4|TRBJ1-1
ASSPTVNTEAF
>TRBV5-6|TRBJ2-1
ASSKGQYNEQF
>TRBV4-3|TRBJ2-2
ASSQYLEANTGELF
>TRBV7-2|TRBJ2-5
ASSLLRNYPIEETQY
>TRBV29-1|TRBJ1-5
SVRQGASQPQH
>TRBV6-1|TRBJ2-7
ASRRRDSVSYEQY
>TRBV7-2|TRBJ2-7
ASSLGGSGDEQY
>TRBV12-3/TRBV12-4|TRBJ2-1
ASQIAGDYEQF
>TRBV5-1|TRBJ2-5
ASSLEVTSGDPGETQY
>TRBV12-3/TRBV12-4|TRBJ1-5
ASTIPGAAQH
>TRBV7-9|TRBJ1-2
ASSSPSGYT
>TRBV7-8|TRBJ2-5
ASRRGALETQY
>TRBV15|TRBJ1-5
ATSGRGGNQPQH
>TRBV4-3|TRBJ2-2
ASSPLAGGTGELF
>TRBV20-1|TRBJ1-2
SARDMAAANYGYT
>TRBV20-1|TRBJ2-1
SARDSSGGSSYNEQF
>TRBV28|TRBJ2-1
ASSFSRDNPYNEQF
>TRBV7-6|TRBJ2-1
ASSLREIYNEQF